This record concerns one TCR beta chain sequence. Its antigen remains unknown. This entry comes from a study of human T cells and chemical hapten exposure. Study-wide context: All patients underwent weekly scalp dosing with diphenylcyclopropenone for the full roughly 25-week study. General observations from the study: Compared with pre-sensitization or healthy control sets, expanded TCRs clustered more.

Time point described: pre-sensitization, week 0. The treatment was: therapeutic diphenylcyclopropenone sensitization with weekly scalp DPC. Patients had alopecia, were aged 18 to 70, and were not pregnant. The CDR3 has 20 residues. The germline V gene has CDR1 KGHSH and CDR2 LQKENI. Trimming removed 4 bases at V and 0 bases at J, with 26 bases between. In the library, unique molecular identifiers were attached to individual cDNA molecules. MiXCR, applied by TCRdb to the RACE reads, yields one record per CDR3 protein. The data contain under 300,000 distinct CDR3 sequences, about 9.4% of them singletons.

The source was whole blood, collected in connection with sensitization to the hapten diphenylcyclopropenone (DPC). The rearrangement joins TRBV18 to TRBJ2-3, with D perhaps matching TRBD2 (5 bases). The sequence was collected from a woman in her thirties or forties with alopecia areata. Some clones in this sample may be carry-over from other donors' samples. The CDR3 nucleotides are TGTGCCAGCTCACACCGGGGTCGTTTAACCACTCTTACTAGCACAGATACGCAGTATTTT. It is translated as CASSHRGRLTTLTSTDTQYF.